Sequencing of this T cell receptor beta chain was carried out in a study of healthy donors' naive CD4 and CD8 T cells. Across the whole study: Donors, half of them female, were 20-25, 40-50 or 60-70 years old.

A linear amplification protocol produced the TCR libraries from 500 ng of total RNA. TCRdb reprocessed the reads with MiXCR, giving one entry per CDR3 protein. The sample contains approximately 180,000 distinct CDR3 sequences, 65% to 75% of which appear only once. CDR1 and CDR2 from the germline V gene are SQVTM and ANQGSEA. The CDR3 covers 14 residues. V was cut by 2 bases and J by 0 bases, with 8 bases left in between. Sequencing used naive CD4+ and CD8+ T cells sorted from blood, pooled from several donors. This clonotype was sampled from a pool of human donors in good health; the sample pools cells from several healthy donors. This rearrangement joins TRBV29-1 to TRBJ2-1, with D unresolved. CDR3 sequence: CSVEWEISYNEQFF. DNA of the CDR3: TGCAGCGTTGAATGGGAAATCTCCTACAATGAGCAGTTCTTC.